This TCR beta chain was captured in a study of shared clonotypes between healthy human individuals. Study-wide context: Aged between 18 and 49, the donors were a couple of women and three men.

V was cut by 4 bases and J by 9 bases, with 20 bases left in between. The CDR3 covers 16 residues. Germline V CDR1 and CDR2: SGHDT, YYEEEE. The study, taken as a whole, reports: Only blood underwent sampling, and tissue repertoires likely differ. Shared clonotypes: 4.5% to 5% naive CD4, around 3.5% naive CD8, 2.3% memory CD4, approximately 0.4% memory CD8. Generation probabilities were higher for clonotypes shared across all four sorted-subset donors than for unshared ones.

On this clone: Its antigen is unknown.

Repertoires were generated with immunoSEQ multiplex PCR, while TCRdb's copy carries only in-frame clones and drops some. Here the sample spans millions of clones, 85% to 95% being singletons. The chain employs TRBV5-6 and TRBJ1-6; the D is unclear. Sequencing was performed on naive CD4+ T cells sorted from blood. Noted subset: CD45RA+ positively selected. The receptor comes from a man younger than 35 in good health. This CDR3 is CASSPRYGPGISPLHF. The CDR3 coding sequence is TGTGCCAGCAGCCCCCGGTATGGCCCCGGTATTTCACCCCTCCACTTT.